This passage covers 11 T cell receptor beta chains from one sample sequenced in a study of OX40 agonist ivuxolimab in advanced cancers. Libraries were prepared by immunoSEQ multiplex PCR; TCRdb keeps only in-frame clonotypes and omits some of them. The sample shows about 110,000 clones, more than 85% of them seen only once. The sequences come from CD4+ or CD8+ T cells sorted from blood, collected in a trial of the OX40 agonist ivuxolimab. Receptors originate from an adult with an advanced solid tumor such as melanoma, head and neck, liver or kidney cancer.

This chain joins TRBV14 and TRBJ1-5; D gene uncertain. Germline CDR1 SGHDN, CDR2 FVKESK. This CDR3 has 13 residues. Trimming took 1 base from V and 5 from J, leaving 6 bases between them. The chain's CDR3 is CASSQGGDQPQHF. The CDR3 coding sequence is TGTGCCAGCAGCCAAGGTGGAGATCAGCCCCAGCATTTT.

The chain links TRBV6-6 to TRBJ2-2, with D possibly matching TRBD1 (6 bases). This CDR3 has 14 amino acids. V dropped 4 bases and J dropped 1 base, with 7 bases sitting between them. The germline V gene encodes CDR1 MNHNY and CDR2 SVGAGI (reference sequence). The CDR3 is CASSLGQNTGELFF. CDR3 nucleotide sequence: TGTGCCAGCAGTTTGGGACAGAACACCGGGGAGCTGTTTTTT.

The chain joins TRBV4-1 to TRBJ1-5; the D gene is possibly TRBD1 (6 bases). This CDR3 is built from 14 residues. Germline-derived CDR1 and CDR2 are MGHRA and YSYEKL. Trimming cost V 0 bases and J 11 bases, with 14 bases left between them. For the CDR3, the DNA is TGCGCCAGCAGCCAAGATCTCCACAGGGCGACCCAGCATTTT. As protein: CASSQDLHRATQHF.

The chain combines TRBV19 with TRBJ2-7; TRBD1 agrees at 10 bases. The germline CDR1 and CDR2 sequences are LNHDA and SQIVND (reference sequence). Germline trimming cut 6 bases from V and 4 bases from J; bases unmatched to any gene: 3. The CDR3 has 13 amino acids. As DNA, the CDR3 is TGTGCCAGTAGACGGACAGGGGGATACGAGCAGTACTTC. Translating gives CASRRTGGYEQYF.

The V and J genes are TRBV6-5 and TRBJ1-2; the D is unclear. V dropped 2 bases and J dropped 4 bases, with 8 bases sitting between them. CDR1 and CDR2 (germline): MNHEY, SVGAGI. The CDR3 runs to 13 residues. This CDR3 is CASSYTEGYGYTF. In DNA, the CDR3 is TGTGCCAGCAGTTACACAGAAGGCTATGGCTACACCTTC.

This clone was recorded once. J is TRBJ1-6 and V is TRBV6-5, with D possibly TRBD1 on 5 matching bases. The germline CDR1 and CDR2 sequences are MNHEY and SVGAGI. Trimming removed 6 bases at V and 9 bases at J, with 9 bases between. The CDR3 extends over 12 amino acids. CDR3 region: CASRGGVSPLHF. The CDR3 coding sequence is TGTGCCAGCAGGGGAGGGGTTTCACCCCTCCACTTT.

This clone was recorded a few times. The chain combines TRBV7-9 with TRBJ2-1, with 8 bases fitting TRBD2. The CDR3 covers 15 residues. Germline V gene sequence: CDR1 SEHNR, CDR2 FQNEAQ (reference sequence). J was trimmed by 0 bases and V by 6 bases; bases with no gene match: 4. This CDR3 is CASRERGSSYNEQFF. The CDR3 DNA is TGTGCCAGCAGGGAGCGGGGGAGCTCCTACAATGAGCAGTTCTTC.

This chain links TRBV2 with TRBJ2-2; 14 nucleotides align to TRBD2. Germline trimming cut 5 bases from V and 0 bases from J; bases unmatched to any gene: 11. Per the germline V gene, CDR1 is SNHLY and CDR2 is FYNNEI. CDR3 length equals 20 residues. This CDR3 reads CASSKGPGLAGATNTGELFF. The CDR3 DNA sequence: TGTGCCAGCAGTAAGGGCCCGGGACTAGCGGGGGCCACGAACACCGGGGAGCTGTTTTTT. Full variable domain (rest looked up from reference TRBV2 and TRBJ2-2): EPEVTQTPSHQVTQMGQEVILRCVPISNHLYFYWYRQILGQKVEFLVSFYNNEISEKSEIFDDQFSVERPDGSNFTLKIRSTKLEDSAMYFCASSKGPGLAGATNTGELFFGEGSRLTVL.

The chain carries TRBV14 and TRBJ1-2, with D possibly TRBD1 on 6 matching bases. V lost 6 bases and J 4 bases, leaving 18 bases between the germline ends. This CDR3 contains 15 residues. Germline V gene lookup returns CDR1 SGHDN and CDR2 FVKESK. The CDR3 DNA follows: TGTGCCAGCAGTCGATTGGGGGGCGGCGGCTATGGCTACACCTTC. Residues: CASSRLGGGGYGYTF.

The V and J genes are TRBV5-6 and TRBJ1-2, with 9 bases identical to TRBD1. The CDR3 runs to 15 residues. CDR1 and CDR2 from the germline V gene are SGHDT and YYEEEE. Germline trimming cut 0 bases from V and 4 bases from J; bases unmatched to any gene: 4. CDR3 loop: CASSLATGGVYGYTF. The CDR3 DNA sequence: TGTGCCAGCAGCTTGGCCACAGGGGGCGTCTATGGCTACACCTTC.

The CDR3 loop is CASASNEQFF. The CDR3 region has the DNA TGTGCCAGCGCCTCTAATGAGCAGTTCTTC. The chain combines TRBV18 with TRBJ2-1; no firm D call. Trimming took off 8 bases at V and 7 bases at J, with 6 bases between the two ends. This CDR3 is 10 amino acids long. Germline CDR1 and CDR2: KGHSH and LQKENI.